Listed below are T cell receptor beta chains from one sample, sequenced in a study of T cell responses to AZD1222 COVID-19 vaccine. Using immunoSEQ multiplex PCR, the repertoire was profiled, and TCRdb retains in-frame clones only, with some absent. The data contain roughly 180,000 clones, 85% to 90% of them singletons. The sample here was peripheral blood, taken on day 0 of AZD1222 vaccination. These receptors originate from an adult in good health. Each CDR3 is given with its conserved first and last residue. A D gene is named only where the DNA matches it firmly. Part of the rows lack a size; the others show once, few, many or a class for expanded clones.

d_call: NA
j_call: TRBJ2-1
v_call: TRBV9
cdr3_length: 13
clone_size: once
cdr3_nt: TGTGCCAGCAGCGTAGTTGGGTGGGATGAGCAGTTCTTC
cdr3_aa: CASSVVGWDEQFF

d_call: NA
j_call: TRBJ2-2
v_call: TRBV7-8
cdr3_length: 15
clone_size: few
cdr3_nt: TGTGCCAGCAGCTTAGGGCGGGGCTACACCGGGGAGCTGTTTTTT
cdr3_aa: CASSLGRGYTGELFF

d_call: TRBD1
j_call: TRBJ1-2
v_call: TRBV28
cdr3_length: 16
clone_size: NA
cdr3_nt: TGTGCCAGCAGTTTGGAGGACAGGATCCAAAACTATGGCTACACCTTC
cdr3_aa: CASSLEDRIQNYGYTF

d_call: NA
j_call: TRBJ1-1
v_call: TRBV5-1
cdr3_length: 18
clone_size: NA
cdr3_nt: TGCGCCAGCAGCTTGGCCGGACCTGGGGGTACCATGAACACTGAAGCTTTCTTT
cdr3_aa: CASSLAGPGGTMNTEAFF

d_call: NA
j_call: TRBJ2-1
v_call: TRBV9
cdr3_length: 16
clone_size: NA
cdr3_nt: TGTGCCAGCAGCGTAAGGTCAGGGGTCGACTACAATGAGCAGTTCTTC
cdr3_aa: CASSVRSGVDYNEQFF

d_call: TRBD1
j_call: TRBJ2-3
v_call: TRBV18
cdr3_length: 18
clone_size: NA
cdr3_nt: TGTGCCAGCTCACCACCGGCCCGGGACAGGGTTATTGGAGATACGCAGTATTTT
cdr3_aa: CASSPPARDRVIGDTQYF

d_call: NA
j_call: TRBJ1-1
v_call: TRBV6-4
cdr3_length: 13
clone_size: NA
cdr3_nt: TGTGCCAGCAGTGACAGGGGGAACACTGAAGCTTTCTTT
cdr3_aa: CASSDRGNTEAFF

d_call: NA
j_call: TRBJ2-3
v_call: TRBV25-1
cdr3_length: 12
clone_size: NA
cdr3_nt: TGTGCCAGTGTGGGGCCCGTGGATACGCAGTATTTT
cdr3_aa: CASVGPVDTQYF

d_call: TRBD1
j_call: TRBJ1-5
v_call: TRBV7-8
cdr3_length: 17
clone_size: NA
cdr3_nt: TGTGCCAGCAGCGAGAACCGGGACAGGGTTAGCAATCAGCCCCAGCATTTT
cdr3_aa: CASSENRDRVSNQPQHF

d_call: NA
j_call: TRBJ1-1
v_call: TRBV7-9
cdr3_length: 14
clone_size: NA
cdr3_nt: TGTGCCAGCAGCTTAGGGGAGCAGGACACTGAAGCTTTCTTT
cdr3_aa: CASSLGEQDTEAFF

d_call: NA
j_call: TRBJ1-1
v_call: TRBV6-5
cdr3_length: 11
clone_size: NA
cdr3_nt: TGTGCCAGCAGCCCCCCCCCTGAAGCTTTCTTT
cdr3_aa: CASSPPPEAFF

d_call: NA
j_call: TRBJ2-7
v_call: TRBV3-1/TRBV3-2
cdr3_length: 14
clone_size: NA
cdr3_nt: TGTGCCAGCAGCCAAGAAGCCAGAACCTACGAGCAGTACTTC
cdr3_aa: CASSQEARTYEQYF

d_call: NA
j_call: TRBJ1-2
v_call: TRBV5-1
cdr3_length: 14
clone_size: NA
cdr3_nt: TGCGCCAGCAGCTTGGGGGGGTCTAACTATGGCTACACCTTC
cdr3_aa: CASSLGGSNYGYTF

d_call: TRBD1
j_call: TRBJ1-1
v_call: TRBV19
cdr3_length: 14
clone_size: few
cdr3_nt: TGTGCCAGTAGTGAACCTGACAGGGGATTTGAAGCTTTCTTT
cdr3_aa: CASSEPDRGFEAFF

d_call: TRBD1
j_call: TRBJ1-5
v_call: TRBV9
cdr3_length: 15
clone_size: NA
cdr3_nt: TGTGCCAGCAGCGCATCAGGGACAGAGAATCAGCCCCAGCATTTT
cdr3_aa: CASSASGTENQPQHF

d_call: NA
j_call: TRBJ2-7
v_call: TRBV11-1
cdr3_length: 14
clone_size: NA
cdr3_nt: TGTGCCAGCAGCTTAGGGCAGGGGAACCACGAGCAGTACTTC
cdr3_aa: CASSLGQGNHEQYF